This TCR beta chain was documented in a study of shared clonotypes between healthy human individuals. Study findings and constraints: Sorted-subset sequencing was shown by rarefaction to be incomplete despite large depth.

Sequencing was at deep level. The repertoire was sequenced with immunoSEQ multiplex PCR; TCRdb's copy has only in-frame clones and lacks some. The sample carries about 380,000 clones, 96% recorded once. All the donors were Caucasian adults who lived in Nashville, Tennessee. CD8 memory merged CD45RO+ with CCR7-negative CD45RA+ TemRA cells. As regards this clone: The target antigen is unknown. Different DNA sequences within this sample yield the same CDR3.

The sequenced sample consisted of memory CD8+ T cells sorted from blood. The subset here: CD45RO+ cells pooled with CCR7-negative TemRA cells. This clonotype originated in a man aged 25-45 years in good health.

CDR3 in DNA: TGTGCCAGCAGCTTAGATTATGGCTACACCTTC. Translating gives CASSLDYGYTF. The chain carries TRBV7-9 and TRBJ1-2, with D uncertain. The CDR3 has 11 residues. Germline V gene data show CDR1 as SEHNR and CDR2 as FQNEAQ (reference sequence). V was clipped by 1 base and J by 5 bases, with 2 bases between them.